A single sample is the source of the 24 T cell receptor beta chains below, sequenced in a study of T cell responses to AZD1222 COVID-19 vaccine listed by TCRdb under 2021. The library was obtained by the immunoSEQ multiplex PCR assay. Entries here come from immuneACCESS through TCRdb and include only in-frame sequences with V and J called. Some clones fail to appear in such tables; in the studies checked, an unresolved V gene covers under half of the shortfall, and the cause of the remainder is unknown. This sample is represented by about 150,000 clones; under 95% of them were singletons. The ten biggest clones cover more than 1.5% of the sample. Interpreted using the paper, the time point label stands for: about 28 days (+/-7) after the second vaccine dose. Sequencing used peripheral blood, obtained 28 days after the second AZD1222 dose. Every receptor here comes from an adult who received the AZD1222 COVID-19 vaccine.

The rearrangement uses TRBV9 and TRBJ1-2; possibly TRBD1 for D (5 bases). Deletions cut 0 bases from V and 10 bases from J, with 16 bases between. CDR1 is SGDLS, CDR2 YYNGEE, per germline. The CDR3 is 14 residues long. Here the CDR3 reads CASSVGRRGGIYTF. CDR3 DNA: TGTGCCAGCAGCGTAGGTAGGAGGGGCGGCATCTACACCTTC.

The CDR3 sequence is CASSRGGQVYGYTF. DNA for the CDR3: TGTGCCAGCAGCCGGGGGGGGCAGGTCTATGGCTACACCTTC. This chain uses TRBV3-1 (or the pseudogene TRBV3-2) with TRBJ1-2; a weak D match, TRBD1 (6 bases). CDR3 length: 14 amino acids. Trimming removed 4 bases at V and 4 bases at J, with 13 bases between. Germline-derived CDR1 and CDR2 are LGHDT and YNNKEL (reference sequence).

A few counts support this clone. V and J are TRBV12-3 or TRBV12-4 and TRBJ2-7; D is ambiguous. The CDR3 has 13 amino acids. V dropped 6 bases and J dropped 2 bases, with 11 bases sitting between them. CDR3 DNA: TGTGCCAGCAGCCCTGGGCAGGCCTACGAGCAGTACTTC. Protein product: CASSPGQAYEQYF.

The chain combines TRBV15 with TRBJ1-5; D gene unclear. The CDR3 is 13 amino acids. Germline CDR1 and CDR2: LNHNV and YYDKDF (reference sequence). V was pared by 2 bases and J by 8 bases, with 10 bases between. The CDR3 protein is CATSRPATKPQHF. As DNA, the CDR3 is TGTGCCACCAGCAGACCCGCTACAAAGCCCCAGCATTTT.

Points on this clone: Compared with germline, one end of the junction differs, possibly owing to a read error. The chain carries TRBV7-8 and TRBJ2-1; 11 bases agree with TRBD2. CDR3 size: 14 residues. In germline, CDR1 is SGHVS, CDR2 FQNEAQ. In DNA form, the CDR3 reads TGTGCCAGCAGGTTAGCGGGGGGGTTGGATGAGCAGTTCTTC. Translation: CASRLAGGLDEQFF.

The V and J genes are TRBV7-2 and TRBJ2-1; 10 bases are shared with TRBD2. After removal of 0 bases from V and 4 bases from J, the junction contained 3 bases not matched to a gene. Germline loops: CDR1 SGHTA, CDR2 FQGNSA. The CDR3 has 16 amino acids. For the CDR3, the DNA is TGTGCCAGCAGCTTAGCAGCTAGCGGGAGTTACAATGAGCAGTTCTTC. It specifies CASSLAASGSYNEQFF.

The chain joins TRBV13 to TRBJ1-2; tentatively, D is TRBD1 (6 bases). Trimming stripped 5 bases from V and 4 bases from J, with 23 bases between. Germline V gives CDR1 PRHDT, CDR2 FYEKMQ (reference sequence). The CDR3 contains 17 residues. The CDR3 DNA is TGTGCCAGCAGCCAAAGGGGGGGTCTCCTCGGATCCTATGGCTACACCTTC. Translating gives CASSQRGGLLGSYGYTF.

The chain uses TRBV7-9 and TRBJ2-7; 8 nucleotides line up with TRBD1. Per the germline V gene, CDR1 is SEHNR and CDR2 is FQNEAQ (reference sequence). V lost 5 bases and J lost 2; bases outside the gene matches: 5. There are 14 residues in the CDR3. Here the CDR3 DNA reads TGTGCCAGCAGCCTCGGGACAGGAACCTACGAGCAGTACTTC. It encodes CASSLGTGTYEQYF.

The chain links TRBV15 to TRBJ1-2, with TRBD1 identical over 7 bases. This CDR3 has 15 residues. J gave up 5 bases and V 0 bases, and 6 bases lay outside the gene matches. The germline CDR1 and CDR2 sequences are LNHNV and YYDKDF (reference sequence). CDR3 region: CATSRDPGTEYGYTF. CDR3 in DNA: TGTGCCACCAGCAGAGATCCGGGGACAGAATATGGCTACACCTTC. The entire variable domain, with the rest obtained from reference TRBV15 and TRBJ1-2, is as follows: DAMVIQNPRYQVTQFGKPVTLSCSQTLNHNVMYWYQQKSSQAPKLLFHYYDKDFNNEADTPDNFQSRRPNTSFCFLDIRSPGLGDTAMYLCATSRDPGTEYGYTFGSGTRLTVV.

This rearrangement joins TRBV6-5 to TRBJ1-5; D is perhaps TRBD1 (6 bases). Germline V gives CDR1 MNHEY, CDR2 SVGAGI. The CDR3 runs 14 residues. Trimming removed 7 bases from V and 7 bases from J, with 17 bases in between. The CDR3 spells CASIEGGGGQPQHF. Written as DNA, the CDR3 is TGTGCCAGCATCGAAGGGGGGGGCGGACAGCCCCAGCATTTT.

This chain uses TRBV2 with TRBJ1-1, with a tentative D call TRBD1 (5 bases). The ends were cut back, 6 bases at V and 5 bases at J, with 16 bases in the middle. This CDR3 comprises 14 residues. Looked up from germline, CDR1 is SNHLY and CDR2 is FYNNEI. The CDR3 loop reads CASSKDTGETEAFF. The CDR3 bases are TGTGCCAGCAGCAAAGATACGGGGGAGACTGAAGCTTTCTTT.

The chain is built from TRBV19 and TRBJ1-1; perhaps TRBD1 as D (5 bases). Germline assignment: CDR1 LNHDA and CDR2 SQIVND (reference sequence). The CDR3 loop spans 15 amino acids. V gave up 6 bases and J gave up 4 bases, with 18 bases separating them. CDR3 sequence: CASRREGRPGTEAFF. The CDR3 region has the DNA TGTGCCAGTAGGCGGGAGGGGCGCCCGGGCACTGAAGCTTTCTTT.

This chain uses TRBV9 with TRBJ2-5; 8 bases map to TRBD2. CDR3 length: 15 residues. V dropped 0 bases and J dropped 1; count of bases not matched to a gene: 2. Germline CDR1 and CDR2: SGDLS and YYNGEE. Written as DNA, the CDR3 is TGTGCCAGCAGCGTAGAGGCGGGAGGCCAAGAGACCCAGTACTTC. It translates to CASSVEAGGQETQYF.

This chain joins TRBV2 and TRBJ2-7, with TRBD2 as a possible D gene (6 bases). The germline CDR1 and CDR2 sequences are SNHLY and FYNNEI. The V end lost 7 bases, the J end lost 0 bases, and 13 bases lay between the germline ends. This CDR3 is 14 amino acids long. The CDR3 nucleotides read TGTGCCAGCAAAGTCGTGGGAGGCTCCTACGAGCAGTACTTC. It codes for CASKVVGGSYEQYF.

The rearrangement joins TRBV7-9 to TRBJ1-1; the D gene is possibly TRBD1 (5 bases). Germline lookup yields CDR1 SEHNR and CDR2 FQNEAQ (reference sequence). The CDR3 runs to 15 residues. The V end lost 4 bases, the J end lost 2 bases, and 14 bases lay between the germline ends. CDR3 protein: CASSSYRNTNTEAFF. DNA for the CDR3: TGTGCCAGCAGCTCTTACAGGAATACAAACACTGAAGCTTTCTTT.

This chain links TRBV5-6 with TRBJ1-2, with D maybe TRBD1 (5 bases). The CDR3 contains 15 residues. Between the trimmed V and J ends, which lost 3 bases and 1 base, there was a span of 13 bases. Germline V CDR1 and CDR2: SGHDT, YYEEEE. CDR3 nucleotides: TGTGCCAGCAGCTGGGGCCATACCGTTAACTATGGCTACACCTTC. Amino acid sequence: CASSWGHTVNYGYTF.

The chain employs TRBV5-8 and TRBJ1-5; 9 positions agree with TRBD1. With 4 bases clipped from V and 6 bases from J, the junction kept 8 bases outside the gene matches. CDR1 and CDR2 (germline): SGHTS, YDEGEE. The CDR3 contains 15 residues. The DNA for the CDR3 is TGTGCCAGCAGCCTAGGGACAGGGCGATTTCAGCCCCAGCATTTT. Protein sequence: CASSLGTGRFQPQHF.

The genes are TRBV3-1 (or the pseudogene TRBV3-2) and TRBJ2-7, with TRBD1 identical over 7 bases. The CDR3 is 14 amino acids. Germline V gene lookup returns CDR1 LGHDT and CDR2 YNNKEL (reference sequence). The V and J ends lost 4 bases and 5 bases, in that order; junction bases with no gene match: 8. This CDR3 reads CASSPPGTEDEQYF. In DNA form, the CDR3 reads TGTGCCAGCAGCCCCCCTGGGACAGAGGACGAGCAGTACTTC.

In its sample, this clone was seen a few times. This chain joins TRBV2 and TRBJ1-2; no reliable D call. V lost 4 bases, J lost 5 bases, and 14 bases lay in between. The CDR3 spans 14 residues. Germline V lookup: CDR1 SNHLY, CDR2 FYNNEI. CDR3 sequence (DNA): TGTGCCAGCAGTGGAGATAGGAAAGAGTATGGCTACACCTTC. Amino acid sequence: CASSGDRKEYGYTF.

The V call is TRBV9, the J call TRBJ1-5; perhaps TRBD1 as D (5 bases). CDR1 and CDR2 (germline): SGDLS, YYNGEE. V was trimmed by 4 bases and J by 6 bases, leaving 17 bases between them. CDR3 length equals 15 residues. The CDR3, as DNA: TGTGCCAGCAGCCCTCGGGACCAAGGGGTTCAGCCCCAGCATTTT. This translates into CASSPRDQGVQPQHF.

The V and J genes are TRBV6-5 and TRBJ2-7, with TRBD2 matching 11 bases. Looked up from germline, CDR1 is MNHEY and CDR2 is SVGAGI. The CDR3 contains 16 residues. The J segment lost 5 bases and the V segment lost 2 bases, leaving 8 bases of the junction unmatched. The chain's CDR3 is CASSYTIAGGPHEQYF. The CDR3 nucleotides read TGTGCCAGCAGTTACACCATAGCGGGAGGGCCTCACGAGCAGTACTTC.

V is TRBV11-2 and J is TRBJ2-1, with D possibly matching TRBD1 (6 bases). Germline V gene sequence: CDR1 SGHAT, CDR2 FQNNGV. This CDR3 spans 15 amino acids. V lost 1 base and J 8 bases, leaving 15 bases between the germline ends. The CDR3 spells CASSLGSGGTHEQFF. The CDR3 DNA follows: TGTGCCAGCAGCTTAGGGTCAGGTGGGACACATGAGCAGTTCTTC.

This sequence joins TRBV27 and TRBJ2-5, with 7 bases lining up with TRBD2. The CDR3 sequence is 12 residues long. Germline values: CDR1 MNHEY, CDR2 SMNVEV (reference sequence). J was trimmed by 9 bases and V by 5 bases; bases with no gene match: 6. CDR3 loop: CASSPTGGPQYF. Written as DNA, the CDR3 is TGTGCCAGCAGTCCGACGGGGGGTCCCCAGTACTTC.

The chain couples TRBV5-1 to TRBJ1-1, with D possibly being TRBD1 (6 bases). V was cut by 2 bases and J by 4 bases, with 9 bases left in between. Germline CDR1 SGHRS, CDR2 YFSETQ. This CDR3 is 13 amino acids long. The CDR3 region is CASSFGRGTEAFF. CDR3 sequence (DNA): TGCGCCAGCAGCTTTGGCAGGGGCACTGAAGCTTTCTTT. Using reference TRBV5-1 and TRBJ1-1 for the parts outside the CDR3, the full variable domain is KAGVTQTPRYLIKTRGQQVTLSCSPISGHRSVSWYQQTPGQGLQFLFEYFSETQRNKGNFPGRFSGRQFSNSRSEMNVSTLELGDSALYLCASSFGRGTEAFFGQGTRLTVV.